This T cell receptor (beta chain) originates from a study of T cells after yellow fever vaccination. Study-level information: The fractions with low cell numbers were processed using SMART-Seq v4 Ultra Low Input. Study findings and constraints: A large majority of primary-vaccination clones showed up again after the booster (96% CD4, 88% CD8).

This CDR3 has 15 amino acids. The V gene end was trimmed by 3 bases and the J gene end by 3 bases; junction bases not matched to a gene: 4. Germline V lookup: CDR1 SGHTA, CDR2 FQGNSA. 5'RACE template switching produced TCR cDNA carrying a universal primer site and UMIs. Each CDR3 protein gets one entry after TCRdb re-called the 5' RACE reads with MiXCR. The sample includes 300,000 or so distinct CDR3 sequences, roughly 13% of them seen just once. This clonotype was recorded at least ten times. What it binds is not known. This receptor was taken from a man between 25 and 39 years old who received the YFV17D yellow fever vaccine. This sample comprised CD4+ T cells sorted from PBMCs, obtained 45 days after the yellow fever booster vaccination. The chain combines TRBV7-2 with TRBJ1-2, with 10 bases identical to TRBD1. The CDR3 DNA sequence: TGTGCCAGCAGCTTCGACAGGGGGCGCGACTATGGCTACACCTTC. Its translation: CASSFDRGRDYGYTF.